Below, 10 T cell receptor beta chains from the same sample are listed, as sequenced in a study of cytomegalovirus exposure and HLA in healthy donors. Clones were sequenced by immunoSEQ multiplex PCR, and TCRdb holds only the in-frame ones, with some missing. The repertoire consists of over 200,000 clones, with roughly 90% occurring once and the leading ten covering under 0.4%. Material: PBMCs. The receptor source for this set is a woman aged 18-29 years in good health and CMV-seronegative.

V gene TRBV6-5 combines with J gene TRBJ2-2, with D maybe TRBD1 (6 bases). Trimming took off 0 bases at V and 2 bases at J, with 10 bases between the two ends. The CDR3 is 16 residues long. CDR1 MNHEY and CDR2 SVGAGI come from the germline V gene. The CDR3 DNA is TGTGCCAGCAGTTACTCCACAGGGCCTAACACCGGGGAGCTGTTTTTT. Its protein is CASSYSTGPNTGELFF.

The chain's CDR3 is CASTGEQNTIYF. The CDR3 DNA sequence: TGTGCCAGCACCGGGGAACAAAACACCATATATTTT. The V gene is TRBV2, the J gene TRBJ1-3; D unresolved. Germline lookup yields CDR1 SNHLY and CDR2 FYNNEI. V lost 7 bases, J lost 6 bases, and 10 bases lay in between. The CDR3 totals 12 residues.

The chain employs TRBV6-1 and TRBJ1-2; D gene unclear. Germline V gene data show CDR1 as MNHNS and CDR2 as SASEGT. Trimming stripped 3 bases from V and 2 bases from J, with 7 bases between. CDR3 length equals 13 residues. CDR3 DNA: TGTGCCAGCAGTGAGTACGGGAACTATGGCTACACCTTC. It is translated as CASSEYGNYGYTF.

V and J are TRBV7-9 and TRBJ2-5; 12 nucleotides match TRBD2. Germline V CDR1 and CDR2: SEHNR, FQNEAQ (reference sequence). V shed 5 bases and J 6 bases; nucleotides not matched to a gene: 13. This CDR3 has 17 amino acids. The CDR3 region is CASSPLNGLAGSQTQYF. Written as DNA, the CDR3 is TGTGCCAGCAGCCCCCTGAACGGACTAGCGGGGTCGCAGACCCAGTACTTC.

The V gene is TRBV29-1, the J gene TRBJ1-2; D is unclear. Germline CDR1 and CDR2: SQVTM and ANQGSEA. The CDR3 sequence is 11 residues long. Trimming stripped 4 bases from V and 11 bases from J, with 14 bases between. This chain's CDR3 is CSVGTPAGYTF. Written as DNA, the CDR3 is TGCAGCGTTGGGACGCCTGCGGGTTACACCTTC. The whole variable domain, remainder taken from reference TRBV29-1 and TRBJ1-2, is SAVISQKPSRDICQRGTSLTIQCQVDSQVTMMFWYRQQPGQSLTLIATANQGSEATYESGFVIDKFPISRPNLTFSTLTVSNMSPEDSSIYLCSVGTPAGYTFGSGTRLTVV.

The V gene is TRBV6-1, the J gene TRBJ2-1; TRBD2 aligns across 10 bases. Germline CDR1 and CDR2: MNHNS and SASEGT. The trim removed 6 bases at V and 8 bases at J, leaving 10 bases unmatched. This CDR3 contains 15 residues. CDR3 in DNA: TGTGCCAGCAGCTACAGCGGGGGGGCTGGCGATGAGCAGTTCTTC. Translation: CASSYSGGAGDEQFF.

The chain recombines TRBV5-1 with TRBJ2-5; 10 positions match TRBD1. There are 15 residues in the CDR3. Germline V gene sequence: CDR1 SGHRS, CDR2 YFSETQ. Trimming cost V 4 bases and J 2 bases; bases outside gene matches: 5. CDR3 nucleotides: TGCGCCAGCAGCAGCCAGGGACAGGGGCAAGAGACCCAGTACTTC. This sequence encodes CASSSQGQGQETQYF.

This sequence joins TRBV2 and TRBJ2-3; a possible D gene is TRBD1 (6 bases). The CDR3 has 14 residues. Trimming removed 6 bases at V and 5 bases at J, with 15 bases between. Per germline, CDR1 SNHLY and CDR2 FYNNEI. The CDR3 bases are TGTGCCAGCAGGGTGGCAGGGGAAGGAGATACGCAGTATTTT. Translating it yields CASRVAGEGDTQYF.

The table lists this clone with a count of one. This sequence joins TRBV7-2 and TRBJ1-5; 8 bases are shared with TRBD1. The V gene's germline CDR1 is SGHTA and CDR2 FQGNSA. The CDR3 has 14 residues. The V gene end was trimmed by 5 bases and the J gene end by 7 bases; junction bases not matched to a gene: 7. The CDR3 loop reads CASSRTGSQQPQHF. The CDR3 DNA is TGTGCCAGCAGCCGGACAGGGTCACAACAGCCCCAGCATTTT.

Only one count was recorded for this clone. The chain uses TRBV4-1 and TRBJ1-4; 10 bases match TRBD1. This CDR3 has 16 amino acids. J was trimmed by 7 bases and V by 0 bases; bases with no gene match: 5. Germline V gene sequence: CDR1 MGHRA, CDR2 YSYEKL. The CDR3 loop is CASSQDRGQGSEKLFF. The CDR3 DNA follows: TGCGCCAGCAGCCAAGACCGGGGACAGGGGAGTGAAAAACTGTTTTTT.